This TCR beta chain was retrieved from a study of blood T cell repertoires in COVID-19. Study as a whole: Acute and convalescent COVID-19 specimens originated in the United States, Italy and Spain.

This CDR3 spans 15 amino acids. J lost 2 bases, V lost 8 bases, and 10 bases had no gene match. Germline V gene lookup returns CDR1 SGHAT and CDR2 FQNNGV. Study processing details: Cell counts per sample came from amplifying reference gene primers. Clones were sequenced by immunoSEQ multiplex PCR, and TCRdb holds only the in-frame ones, with some missing. D and trimming come from the DNA, and the V and J calls and clone size come from that table. The sample yields 310,000 or so clones, around 85% seen once. The V and J genes are TRBV11-2 and TRBJ2-7; 9 bases align to TRBD2. The sequence was collected from a woman younger than 45 who had recovered from COVID-19. The sequenced material came from peripheral blood. The CDR3 region is CASGRPSGVPYEQYF. CDR3 coding DNA: TGTGCCAGCGGCCGTCCTAGCGGGGTACCCTACGAGCAGTACTTC.